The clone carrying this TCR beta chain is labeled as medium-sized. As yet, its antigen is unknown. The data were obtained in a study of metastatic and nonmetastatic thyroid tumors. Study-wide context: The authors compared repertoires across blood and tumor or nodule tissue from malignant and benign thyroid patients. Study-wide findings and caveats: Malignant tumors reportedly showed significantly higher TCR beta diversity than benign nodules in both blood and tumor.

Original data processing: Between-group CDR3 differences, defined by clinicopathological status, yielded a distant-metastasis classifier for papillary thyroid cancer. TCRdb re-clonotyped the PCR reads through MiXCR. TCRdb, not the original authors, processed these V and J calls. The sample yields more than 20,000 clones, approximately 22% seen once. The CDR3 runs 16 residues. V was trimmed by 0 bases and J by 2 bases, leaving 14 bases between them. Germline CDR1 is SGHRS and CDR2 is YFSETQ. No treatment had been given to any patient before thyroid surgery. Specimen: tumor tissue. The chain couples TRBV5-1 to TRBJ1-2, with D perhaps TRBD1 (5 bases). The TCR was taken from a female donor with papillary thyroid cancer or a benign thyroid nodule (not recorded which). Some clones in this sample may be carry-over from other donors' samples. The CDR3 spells CASSLGAAGWNYGYTF. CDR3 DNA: TGCGCCAGCAGCTTGGGGGCGGCAGGGTGGAACTATGGCTACACCTTC.